This T cell receptor beta chain was identified in a study of OX40 agonist ivuxolimab in advanced cancers. In regard to this clone: What it recognizes is unknown.

Study-wide points: In general, CD8+ T cells held more expanded clones than CD4+ did, on average.

The CDR3 length is 15 residues. V shed 5 bases, J shed 3 bases, and the junction held 2 bases outside the gene matches. The germline gives CDR1 SGHNT, CDR2 YENEEA. Sequencing used immunoSEQ multiplex PCR; TCRdb keeps in-frame clones, though not all of them. The table records around 100,000 clones, 91% of them present only once. The material sequenced was CD4+ or CD8+ T cells sorted from blood, taken in a trial of the OX40 agonist ivuxolimab. The rearrangement links TRBV11-3 to TRBJ2-2; 11 nucleotides match TRBD2. The clonotype was recovered from an adult with an advanced solid tumor such as melanoma, head and neck, liver or kidney cancer. CDR3 loop: CASSGTSGDTGELFF. CDR3 in DNA: TGTGCCAGCAGCGGGACTAGCGGAGACACCGGGGAGCTGTTTTTT.